One sample yielded the 17 T cell receptor beta chains listed below, sequenced in a study of T cell responses to AZD1222 COVID-19 vaccine. Generated by immunoSEQ multiplex PCR, the TCRdb table keeps only in-frame clones and is missing some. This repertoire shows roughly 150,000 clones, 85% to 95% found once; its top ten account for under 6.5%. The starting material was peripheral blood, obtained on day 0 of AZD1222 vaccination. These receptors all stem from an adult in good health.

In DNA, the CDR3 is TGTGCCAGCAGCCAAACTAGCGAAAACAACAATGAGCAGTTCTTC. Protein: CASSQTSENNNEQFF. V usage is TRBV9 and J usage is TRBJ2-1; 7 bases match TRBD2. The CDR3 is 15 amino acids. The V gene's germline CDR1 is SGDLS and CDR2 YYNGEE. J was trimmed by 5 bases and V by 4 bases; bases with no gene match: 9.

This chain joins TRBV15 and TRBJ2-1; TRBD2 aligns across 8 bases. CDR1 LNHNV and CDR2 YYDKDF come from the germline V gene (reference sequence). J gave up 7 bases and V 5 bases, and 19 bases lay outside the gene matches. The CDR3 has 18 residues. CDR3 DNA sequence: TGTGCCACCAGCGGCACTACCCCTACGGGAGGGGTAAAGAATGAGCAGTTCTTC. It is translated as CATSGTTPTGGVKNEQFF. The full variable domain, completed using reference TRBV15 and TRBJ2-1, is DAMVIQNPRYQVTQFGKPVTLSCSQTLNHNVMYWYQQKSSQAPKLLFHYYDKDFNNEADTPDNFQSRRPNTSFCFLDIRSPGLGDTAMYLCATSGTTPTGGVKNEQFFGPGTRLTVL.

The V call is TRBV19, the J call TRBJ1-3; D remains unclear. The CDR3 loop spans 15 amino acids. V gave up 3 bases and J gave up 0 bases, with 9 bases separating them. CDR1 LNHDA and CDR2 SQIVND come from the germline V gene (reference sequence). CDR3 nucleotide sequence: TGTGCCAGTAGTATCGACGCTCTCTCTGGAAACACCATATATTTT. It is translated as CASSIDALSGNTIYF.

The CDR3 reads CASSLTQGGNTEAFF. The CDR3 DNA follows: TGTGCCAGCAGCTTAACGCAGGGGGGGAACACTGAAGCTTTCTTT. The chain links TRBV11-2 to TRBJ1-1, with 7 positions matching TRBD1. The trim removed 2 bases at V and 1 base at J, leaving 4 bases unmatched. This CDR3 has 15 residues. The germline CDR1 and CDR2 sequences are SGHAT and FQNNGV.

CDR3 in DNA: TGTGCCAGCAGCTTAGCAGGGGCTGAAAAACTGTTTTTT. Amino acids: CASSLAGAEKLFF. This rearrangement joins TRBV7-9 to TRBJ1-4; D perhaps matches TRBD1 (5 bases). The CDR3 spans 13 residues. The ends were cut back, 0 bases at V and 7 bases at J, with 6 bases in the middle. CDR1 and CDR2 from the germline V gene are SEHNR and FQNEAQ (reference sequence).

This chain links TRBV7-9 with TRBJ1-4; the D is unclear. The CDR3 contains 17 residues. V was clipped by 6 bases and J by 3 bases, with 20 bases between them. The germline CDR1 and CDR2 sequences are SEHNR and FQNEAQ (reference sequence). In DNA form, the CDR3 reads TGTGCCAGCAGTCAATCGGCACGCCAGGAATCTAATGAAAAACTGTTTTTT. Amino acids: CASSQSARQESNEKLFF.

The CDR3 region is CASRAGLRGPQHF. DNA of the CDR3: TGTGCCAGCAGAGCCGGGCTCCGGGGGCCCCAGCATTTT. The chain has TRBV6-5 and TRBJ1-5; D unresolved. CDR3 size: 13 residues. CDR1 and CDR2 from the germline V gene are MNHEY and SVGAGI. Trimming took off 6 bases at V and 9 bases at J, with 15 bases between the two ends.

This clone was counted once. This chain connects TRBV24-1 to TRBJ2-1, with TRBD2 identical over 13 bases. Germline assignment: CDR1 KGHDR and CDR2 SFDVKD. V was pared by 7 bases and J by 4 bases, with 9 bases of the junction left unmatched. The CDR3 contains 17 residues. The CDR3 bases are TGTGCCACCAGCGGCCGACCGGGACTAGCGGGGTACAATGAGCAGTTCTTC. Translating gives CATSGRPGLAGYNEQFF.

The genes are TRBV5-1 and TRBJ2-2; a possible D gene is TRBD2 (6 bases). CDR1 SGHRS and CDR2 YFSETQ come from the germline V gene. Trimming removed 0 bases from V and 1 base from J, with 7 bases in between. CDR3 length: 15 amino acids. CDR3 in DNA: TGCGCCAGCAGCTTGGCTAGCGAGAACACCGGGGAGCTGTTTTTT. Encoded protein: CASSLASENTGELFF. Based on the CDR3 plus reference TRBV5-1 and TRBJ2-2, the full variable domain is KAGVTQTPRYLIKTRGQQVTLSCSPISGHRSVSWYQQTPGQGLQFLFEYFSETQRNKGNFPGRFSGRQFSNSRSEMNVSTLELGDSALYLCASSLASENTGELFFGEGSRLTVL.

This chain connects TRBV28 to TRBJ1-5; 7 bases agree with TRBD1. Trimming cost V 7 bases and J 4 bases; bases outside gene matches: 7. In germline, CDR1 is MDHEN, CDR2 SYDVKM. The CDR3 covers 14 residues. The CDR3 is CASTSGQPNQPQHF. CDR3 nucleotides: TGTGCCAGCACCTCGGGACAGCCAAATCAGCCCCAGCATTTT.

In this sample, this clone turned up a few times. V gene TRBV7-3 combines with J gene TRBJ2-1; 9 bases fit TRBD1. The CDR3 is made up of 14 amino acids. Germline CDR1 reads SGHTA; CDR2 reads FQGTGA. After removal of 5 bases from V and 8 bases from J, the junction contained 7 bases not matched to a gene. CDR3: CASSRQQGADEQFF. CDR3 nucleotide sequence: TGTGCCAGCAGCCGCCAACAGGGGGCGGATGAGCAGTTCTTC.

In this sample, this clone turned up once. The chain carries TRBV3-1 (or the pseudogene TRBV3-2) and TRBJ2-1; 15 nucleotides match TRBD2. CDR3 length: 16 amino acids. Trimming removed 4 bases from V and 9 bases from J; junction bases left unmatched: 7. The germline gives CDR1 LGHDT, CDR2 YNNKEL (reference sequence). The CDR3 coding sequence is TGTGCCAGCAGCCCCCGGACTAGCGGGAGGGCCGCTGAGCAGTTCTTC. This encodes CASSPRTSGRAAEQFF.

V and J are TRBV10-1 and TRBJ2-3, with D uncertain. CDR1 is WNHNN and CDR2 is SYGVQD in the germline V gene (reference sequence). This CDR3 has 14 residues. V dropped 0 bases and J dropped 5 bases, with 9 bases sitting between them. CDR3 bases: TGCGCCAGCAGTGAGTCGAGAGGATTAGATACGCAGTATTTT. Protein sequence: CASSESRGLDTQYF.

V gene TRBV3-1 (or the pseudogene TRBV3-2) combines with J gene TRBJ1-2, with no clear D. Deletions cut 1 base from V and 1 base from J, with 10 bases between. Germline V gene sequence: CDR1 LGHDT, CDR2 YNNKEL (reference sequence). The CDR3 is 15 residues long. The CDR3: CASSQGPVVNYGYTF. CDR3 DNA sequence: TGTGCCAGCAGCCAAGGGCCAGTCGTTAACTATGGCTACACCTTC.

This chain connects TRBV2 to TRBJ2-3, with D unclear. CDR3 length equals 15 residues. Germline assignment: CDR1 SNHLY and CDR2 FYNNEI. V was trimmed by 4 bases and J by 2 bases, leaving 13 bases between them. The CDR3 region has the DNA TGTGCCAGCAGTGTCGGAAACCCCCCCACAGATACGCAGTATTTT. Its translation is CASSVGNPPTDTQYF.

This clone was detected once. The chain links TRBV19 to TRBJ1-2; 7 bases match TRBD1. V dropped 8 bases and J dropped 4; count of bases not matched to a gene: 7. The CDR3 length is 13 residues. Germline V lookup: CDR1 LNHDA, CDR2 SQIVND (reference sequence). The CDR3, as DNA: TGTGCCAGTGGGGACAGTCTGGGCTATGGCTACACCTTC. Residues: CASGDSLGYGYTF.

The V call is TRBV11-2, the J call TRBJ2-7, with D tentatively TRBD2 (5 bases). V was trimmed by 0 bases and J by 4 bases, leaving 7 bases between them. This CDR3 has 13 amino acids. Germline loops: CDR1 SGHAT, CDR2 FQNNGV. Here the CDR3 reads CASSLEAVYEQYF. CDR3 DNA: TGTGCCAGCAGCTTAGAAGCGGTTTACGAGCAGTACTTC.